The 22 T cell receptor beta chains given below trace back to one sample, sequenced in a study of T cell repertoires in cytomegalovirus infection. One entry per CDR3 protein, called by TCRdb with MiXCR from the reads. The sample lists approximately 590,000 distinct CDR3 sequences, about 39% occurring once. These TCRs are of unknown antigen specificity. The specimen was cultured PBMCs, collected from culture after CMV antigen stimulation. The receptors stem from a human donor in good health (CMV status not recorded). Some clones in this sample may be carry-over from other donors' samples.

The chain uses TRBV6-6 and TRBJ2-2; no firm D call. Germline CDR1 is MNHNY and CDR2 is SVGAGI (reference sequence). The V gene lost 7 bases and the J gene lost 6 bases, with 18 bases spanning the gap. CDR3 length equals 15 residues. The CDR3 protein is CASTRFSLIPGELFF. CDR3 bases: TGTGCCAGCACGAGGTTTAGTTTAATCCCCGGGGAGCTGTTTTTT.

The chain carries TRBV11-2 and TRBJ1-1; 8 bases are shared with TRBD1. CDR1 is SGHAT and CDR2 is FQNNGV in the germline V gene. After removal of 7 bases from V and 8 bases from J, the junction contained 6 bases not matched to a gene. The CDR3 runs 12 residues. CDR3 coding DNA: TGTGCCAGCACCATTCAGGGGGCGGAAGCTTTCTTT. It specifies CASTIQGAEAFF.

The chain uses TRBV20-1 and TRBJ1-6; D possibly corresponds to TRBD1 (6 bases). The ends were cut back, 6 bases at V and 5 bases at J, with 11 bases in the middle. The CDR3 spans 13 residues. Germline-derived CDR1 and CDR2 are DFQATT and SNEGSKA (reference sequence). The CDR3 DNA is TGCAGTGCCCAAGGGGGACATAATTCACCCCTCCACTTT. Translated, it gives CSAQGGHNSPLHF.

The chain is built from TRBV12-3 or TRBV12-4 and TRBJ2-7; D unclear. The CDR3 has 15 amino acids. Trimming removed 6 bases from V and 0 bases from J, with 15 bases in between. CDR3 DNA: TGTGCCAGCAGCCAATTCAAGACCCGCTCCTACGAGCAGTACTTC. Its protein product is CASSQFKTRSYEQYF.

This chain uses TRBV7-2 with TRBJ1-5, with D possibly being TRBD1 (6 bases). Germline assignment: CDR1 SGHTA and CDR2 FQGNSA. CDR3 length equals 15 residues. Deletions cut 5 bases from V and 5 bases from J, with 16 bases between. The CDR3 sequence is CASSPHAGGYQPQHF. Written as DNA, the CDR3 is TGTGCCAGCAGCCCTCACGCGGGGGGCTATCAGCCCCAGCATTTT.

The genes are TRBV29-1 and TRBJ2-7, with D tentatively TRBD2 (5 bases). This CDR3 has 13 residues. Germline loops: CDR1 SQVTM, CDR2 ANQGSEA. Trimming stripped 6 bases from V and 0 bases from J, with 12 bases between. CDR3 loop: CSVSAGFSYEQYF. Here the CDR3 DNA reads TGCAGCGTCAGCGCGGGCTTCTCCTACGAGCAGTACTTC.

This chain joins TRBV15 and TRBJ2-7, with D tentatively TRBD1 (5 bases). CDR3 length: 13 amino acids. Trimming pared 2 bases from V and 4 bases from J, leaving 9 bases between. Germline V lookup: CDR1 LNHNV, CDR2 YYDKDF (reference sequence). This CDR3 reads CATSRLDSYEQYF. The CDR3 region has the DNA TGTGCCACCAGCAGACTAGACAGTTACGAGCAGTACTTC.

The V and J genes are TRBV7-9 and TRBJ2-7; D not resolved. Trimming took 1 base from V and 5 from J, leaving 15 bases between them. The germline V gene encodes CDR1 SEHNR and CDR2 FQNEAQ (reference sequence). The CDR3 has 15 residues. The CDR3 protein is CASSLGASEWNEQYF. CDR3 DNA: TGTGCCAGCAGCTTAGGCGCGTCTGAGTGGAACGAGCAGTACTTC.

In its sample, this clonotype was seen a few times. The chain couples TRBV10-3 to TRBJ1-2, with D tentatively TRBD1 (6 bases). Germline V gene lookup returns CDR1 ENHRY and CDR2 SYGVKD. Trimming took off 5 bases at V and 4 bases at J, with 14 bases between the two ends. This CDR3 region has 14 residues. This chain's CDR3 is CAISFTGSGYGYTF. The CDR3 region has the DNA TGTGCCATCAGTTTCACAGGGAGTGGCTATGGCTACACCTTC.

The genes are TRBV7-6 and TRBJ2-7; possible D gene TRBD2, 5 bases. Trimming took 1 base from V and 0 from J, leaving 10 bases between them. The CDR3 runs to 15 residues. Germline values: CDR1 SGHVS, CDR2 FNYEAQ. The CDR3 sequence is CASSLEAARSYEQYF. The CDR3 DNA follows: TGTGCCAGCAGCTTAGAAGCGGCACGCTCCTACGAGCAGTACTTC.

Only one count was recorded for this clonotype. The CDR3: CASSLGGPLQETQYF. Written as DNA, the CDR3 is TGTGCCAGCAGCTTAGGCGGGCCCCTCCAAGAGACCCAGTACTTC. This chain connects TRBV7-9 to TRBJ2-5, with D tentatively TRBD2 (5 bases). Germline assignment: CDR1 SEHNR and CDR2 FQNEAQ (reference sequence). Trimming stripped 1 base from V and 1 base from J, with 10 bases between. The CDR3 consists of 15 residues.

This clonotype has only a few counts. The chain employs TRBV6-1 and TRBJ1-5; 7 bases map to TRBD1. The length of the CDR3 is 15 residues. The V gene's germline CDR1 is MNHNS and CDR2 SASEGT. The junction had 6 bases not matched to a gene; V was cut back by 5 bases and J by 2 bases. The CDR3 spells CASSFGQARNQPQHF. The CDR3 nucleotides read TGTGCCAGCAGTTTTGGACAGGCCCGCAATCAGCCCCAGCATTTT.

V usage is TRBV20-1 and J usage is TRBJ2-2; 9 bases are a match to TRBD2. This CDR3 spans 14 amino acids. Germline V gene sequence: CDR1 DFQATT, CDR2 SNEGSKA (reference sequence). V was pared by 1 base and J by 6 bases, with 3 bases of the junction left unmatched. CDR3 DNA: TGCAGTGCTAGAGGCGTAGCGGGAGCCGGGGAGCTGTTTTTT. Its protein is CSARGVAGAGELFF.

The chain recombines TRBV12-3 or TRBV12-4 with TRBJ1-2, with no clear D. The CDR3 is 14 amino acids. V shed 6 bases and J shed 8 bases, with 19 bases lying between them. CDR3 residues: CASSPSGGINGYTF. As DNA, the CDR3 is TGTGCCAGCAGCCCATCGGGAGGGATAAACGGCTACACCTTC.

This clonotype came up a few times. This chain uses TRBV7-6 with TRBJ2-7; 7 bases are shared with TRBD2. From germline, CDR1 is SGHVS and CDR2 FNYEAQ. V shed 4 bases and J 0 bases; nucleotides not matched to a gene: 6. The length of the CDR3 is 15 residues. CDR3 in DNA: TGTGCCAGCAGCTCTCCGACTAGCAGCTCCTACGAGCAGTACTTC. Translated, it gives CASSSPTSSSYEQYF.

The V and J genes are TRBV7-4 and TRBJ2-1, with 13 bases matching TRBD2. Trimming removed 5 bases from V and 15 bases from J; junction bases left unmatched: 7. The CDR3 runs to 13 residues. Germline V gene lookup returns CDR1 SGHVT and CDR2 SQSDAQ. CDR3 region: CASSPEGLAGRFF. CDR3 nucleotide sequence: TGTGCCAGCAGCCCAGAGGGACTAGCGGGGCGGTTCTTC.

V is TRBV12-3 or TRBV12-4 and J is TRBJ1-2; weak D call: TRBD1 (6 bases). V lost 1 base and J 2 bases, leaving 11 bases between the germline ends. The CDR3 consists of 15 residues. The CDR3 region is CASSLVSGANYGYTF. The DNA for the CDR3 is TGTGCCAGCAGTTTAGTTTCAGGGGCCAACTATGGCTACACCTTC.

The V and J genes are TRBV29-1 and TRBJ2-1, with D possibly TRBD2 on 6 matching bases. The germline V gene has CDR1 SQVTM and CDR2 ANQGSEA. The CDR3 covers 14 residues. V was clipped by 2 bases and J by 9 bases, with 17 bases between them. CDR3 residues: CSVELDGGGGEQFF. CDR3 nucleotide sequence: TGCAGCGTTGAACTCGACGGGGGAGGTGGTGAGCAGTTCTTC.

This clonotype was seen only a few times. The chain couples TRBV7-2 to TRBJ1-1, with D possibly being TRBD1 (5 bases). Trimming took off 5 bases at V and 7 bases at J, with 14 bases between the two ends. The CDR3 runs 13 residues. CDR1 and CDR2 (germline): SGHTA, FQGNSA. DNA for the CDR3: TGTGCCAGCAGCCTAACGCTAGACAGTGAAGCTTTCTTT. Translating it yields CASSLTLDSEAFF. The entire variable domain, with the rest obtained from reference TRBV7-2 and TRBJ1-1, is as follows: GAGVSQSPSNKVTEKGKDVELRCDPISGHTALYWYRQSLGQGLEFLIYFQGNSAPDKSGLPSDRFSAERTGGSVSTLTIQRTQQEDSAVYLCASSLTLDSEAFFGQGTRLTVV.

The rearrangement joins TRBV7-6 to TRBJ2-3; TRBD2 aligns across 8 bases. The CDR3 spans 16 residues. CDR1 is SGHVS and CDR2 is FNYEAQ in the germline V gene. V lost 4 bases to trimming and J lost 4 bases; unmatched junction nucleotides: 10. The CDR3 DNA is TGTGCCAGCAGCTCCTCTAGCGGGCGCCTCGCAGATACGCAGTATTTT. Amino acid sequence: CASSSSSGRLADTQYF.

This clonotype was counted only a few times. The chain is built from TRBV19 and TRBJ2-7; 8 nucleotides agree with TRBD2. CDR1 and CDR2 from the germline V gene are LNHDA and SQIVND (reference sequence). This CDR3 is built from 14 residues. V was pared by 5 bases and J by 4 bases, with 7 bases of the junction left unmatched. CDR3 nucleotide sequence: TGTGCCAGTAGTGGTCAGCGGGGGCTATACGAGCAGTACTTC. Its translation: CASSGQRGLYEQYF.

The genes are TRBV5-5 and TRBJ2-7; unclear D gene. This CDR3 is built from 14 residues. With 6 bases removed from V and 2 bases from J, the gap between germline ends came to 15 bases. CDR1 is SGHKS and CDR2 is YYEKEE in the germline V gene (reference sequence). The CDR3 loop is CASNPLHGPYEQYF. DNA of the CDR3: TGTGCCAGCAACCCTTTACACGGCCCCTACGAGCAGTACTTC.